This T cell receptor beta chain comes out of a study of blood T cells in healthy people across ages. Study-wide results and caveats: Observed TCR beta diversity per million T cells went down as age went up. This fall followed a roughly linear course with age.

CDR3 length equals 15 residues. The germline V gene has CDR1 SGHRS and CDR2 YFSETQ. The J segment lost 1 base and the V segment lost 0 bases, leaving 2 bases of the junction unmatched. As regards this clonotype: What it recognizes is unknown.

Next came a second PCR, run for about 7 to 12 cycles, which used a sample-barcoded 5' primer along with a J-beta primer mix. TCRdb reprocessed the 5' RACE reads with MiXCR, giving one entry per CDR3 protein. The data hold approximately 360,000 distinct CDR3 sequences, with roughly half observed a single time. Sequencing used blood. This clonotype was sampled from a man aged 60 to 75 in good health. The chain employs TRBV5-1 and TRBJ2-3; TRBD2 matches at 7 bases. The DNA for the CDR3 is TGCGCCAGCAGCTTGGACCTAGCGGGCACAGATACGCAGTATTTT. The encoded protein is CASSLDLAGTDTQYF.